The 24 T cell receptor beta chains reported below all come from one sample, sequenced in a study of T-cell memory formation after mild COVID-19. In TCRdb, the 5' RACE reads were re-called with MiXCR into one record per CDR3 protein. The sample gives roughly 89,000 distinct CDR3 sequences, more than 13% of which show up once; 39% is in the top ten. The sequencing sample was made of PBMCs or a T cell subset sorted from them (not recorded which). The receptors come from a man younger than 35 who had mild COVID-19 (a few samples of this study predate the infection). Cell type and time point are not known.

This clonotype was recorded at least ten times. The chain joins TRBV6-5 to TRBJ2-2; a weak D match, TRBD1 (7 bases). Germline V gives CDR1 MNHEY, CDR2 SVGAGI. V was pared by 2 bases and J by 5 bases, with 12 bases between. This CDR3 is 15 amino acids long. In DNA form, the CDR3 reads TGTGCCAGCAGTTACCAGGGGGGCCGGACCGGGGAGCTGTTTTTT. It translates to CASSYQGGRTGELFF.

In this sample, this clonotype turned up many times. V is TRBV29-1 and J is TRBJ2-3, with 8 bases fitting TRBD1. The CDR3 is made up of 16 amino acids. CDR1 and CDR2 from the germline V gene are SQVTM and ANQGSEA. The V and J ends lost 1 base and 3 bases, in that order; junction bases with no gene match: 9. The CDR3, as DNA: TGCAGCGTTGAAGTATGGGACAGGACAGGTACAGATACGCAGTATTTT. Translated: CSVEVWDRTGTDTQYF.

The chain couples TRBV4-1 to TRBJ1-1; D remains unclear. The CDR3 runs to 18 residues. Germline V CDR1 and CDR2: MGHRA, YSYEKL. The germline V and J ends were trimmed by 4 bases and 1 base, with 22 bases remaining between them. CDR3 sequence reads: CASSRRPGYNPENTEAFF. The DNA for the CDR3 is TGCGCCAGCAGCCGCCGTCCCGGTTACAACCCCGAGAACACTGAAGCTTTCTTT.

The rearrangement joins TRBV6-5 to TRBJ1-1; perhaps TRBD1 as D (6 bases). Trimming pared 6 bases from V and 5 bases from J, leaving 16 bases between. This CDR3 region has 14 residues. Germline V gene sequence: CDR1 MNHEY, CDR2 SVGAGI. This chain's CDR3 is CASSPLGAGTEAFF. CDR3 DNA sequence: TGTGCCAGCAGCCCCCTGGGGGCCGGAACTGAAGCTTTCTTT.

This clonotype was seen repeatedly, ten times or more. The chain uses TRBV7-6 and TRBJ2-3; tentatively, D is TRBD1 or TRBD2 (5 bases each). CDR3 length: 14 amino acids. Germline CDR1 SGHVS, CDR2 FNYEAQ. Trimming took off 0 bases at V and 4 bases at J, with 8 bases between the two ends. CDR3 loop: CASSLAGVSDTQYF. CDR3 DNA sequence: TGTGCCAGCAGCTTAGCGGGGGTGTCAGATACGCAGTATTTT.

CDR3 sequence: CASSYSRSGRETQYF. Written as DNA, the CDR3 is TGTGCCAGCAGTTACTCGAGGTCGGGCCGTGAGACCCAGTACTTC. This chain links TRBV6-2 or TRBV6-3 with TRBJ2-5; the D is unclear. Trimming shortened V by 0 bases and J by 5 bases, and 13 bases separated the two germline ends. Germline CDR1 is MNHEY and CDR2 is SVGEGT. The CDR3 totals 15 residues.

The chain uses TRBV7-8 and TRBJ2-5, with no clear D. CDR1 is SGHVS, CDR2 FQNEAQ, per germline. Trimming cost V 0 bases and J 5 bases, with 13 bases left between them. CDR3 length equals 15 residues. CDR3 nucleotides: TGTGCCAGCAGCTTAGCGGCCCAGGATGGGGAGACCCAGTACTTC. This translates into CASSLAAQDGETQYF.

The chain uses TRBV7-8 and TRBJ1-1; D unresolved. CDR1 and CDR2 (germline): SGHVS, FQNEAQ. This CDR3 is 12 amino acids long. The germline V and J ends were trimmed by 6 bases and 6 bases, with 11 bases remaining between them. CDR3 protein: CASSDHGPEAFF. The CDR3 DNA is TGTGCCAGCAGTGATCACGGTCCTGAAGCTTTCTTT.

CDR3 DNA sequence: TGTGCCAGCAGATCAAGTCCAGGGTCCTACGAGCAGTACGTC. Protein sequence: CASRSSPGSYEQYV. This sequence joins TRBV28 and TRBJ2-7; tentative D call: TRBD1 (5 bases). This CDR3 region has 14 residues. Germline V gives CDR1 MDHEN, CDR2 SYDVKM. Trimming removed 6 bases at V and 1 base at J, with 13 bases between.

The gene calls are TRBV5-1 and TRBJ1-1, with a possible D match to TRBD1 (6 bases). From germline, CDR1 is SGHRS and CDR2 YFSETQ. The germline V and J ends were trimmed by 5 bases and 6 bases, with 11 bases remaining between them. The CDR3 runs 12 residues. CDR3 DNA sequence: TGCGCCAGCAGTACGGGGGCTTCTGAAGCTTTCTTT. It is translated as CASSTGASEAFF.

The chain carries TRBV3-1 and TRBJ2-3, with TRBD2 as a possible D gene (6 bases). CDR3 length: 15 amino acids. Germline V lookup: CDR1 LGHDT, CDR2 YNNKEL (reference sequence). V lost 1 base and J 1 base, leaving 9 bases between the germline ends. CDR3 nucleotide sequence: TGTGCCAGCAGCCAAGTACTAGCTCGCACAGATACGCAGTATTTT. It specifies CASSQVLARTDTQYF.

In regard to this clonotype: A read error may be the cause here, since a much bigger clone is one base away. V gene TRBV29-1 combines with J gene TRBJ1-1; a possible D gene is TRBD1 (5 bases). Trimming stripped 3 bases from V and 2 bases from J, with 19 bases between. This CDR3 is built from 16 residues. Germline V gene lookup returns CDR1 SQVTM and CDR2 ANQGSEA. CDR3 protein: CSVELQATPGNTEAFF. In DNA, the CDR3 is TGCAGCGTTGAGCTACAGGCAACCCCTGGAAACACTGAAGCTTTCTTT.

This clonotype has a handful of counts. The chain links TRBV12-5 to TRBJ2-3; TRBD2 agrees at 7 bases. The V segment lost 2 bases and the J segment 4 bases; nucleotides outside the gene matches: 9. The CDR3 has 16 residues. From germline, CDR1 is LGHNT and CDR2 FRNRAP. The CDR3 nucleotides are TGTGCTAGTGGTTTGACCCAGACTAGCATAGCAGATACGCAGTATTTT. It yields the protein CASGLTQTSIADTQYF. The full variable domain, rest sourced from reference TRBV12-5 and TRBJ2-3, is DARVTQTPRHKVTEMGQEVTMRCQPILGHNTVFWYRQTMMQGLELLAYFRNRAPLDDSGMPKDRFSAEMPDATLATLKIQPSEPRDSAVYFCASGLTQTSIADTQYFGPGTRLTVL.

Only a few counts were recorded for this clonotype. The J gene is TRBJ2-7, the V gene TRBV20-1, with D hard to call. CDR3 size: 12 residues. Germline values: CDR1 DFQATT, CDR2 SNEGSKA (reference sequence). The V gene lost 4 bases and the J gene lost 6 bases, with 13 bases spanning the gap. The CDR3 DNA follows: TGCAGTGCTAAGACTGCCATGAGCGAGCAGTACGTC. Protein product: CSAKTAMSEQYV.

For the CDR3, the DNA is TGCAGTGCTAGAGACTCGAGGTGGACGATGGGCAATCAGCCCCAGCATTTT. Its protein product is CSARDSRWTMGNQPQHF. V and J are TRBV20-1 and TRBJ1-5; D unclear. The germline V and J ends were trimmed by 0 bases and 2 bases, with 17 bases remaining between them. CDR3 length equals 17 residues. Germline CDR1 and CDR2: DFQATT and SNEGSKA (reference sequence).

This chain links TRBV6-1 with TRBJ2-5, with unresolved D. With 8 bases removed from V and 2 bases from J, the gap between germline ends came to 3 bases. Germline V gene lookup returns CDR1 MNHNS and CDR2 SASEGT. The CDR3 length is 10 residues. CDR3 DNA sequence: TGTGCCAGCGATCAAGAGACCCAGTACTTC. Translating it yields CASDQETQYF.

This clonotype turned up a few times. This chain links TRBV27 with TRBJ1-4, with D tentatively TRBD1 (6 bases). V shed 8 bases and J shed 6 bases, with 25 bases lying between them. The CDR3 extends over 17 amino acids. Germline loops: CDR1 MNHEY, CDR2 SMNVEV (reference sequence). CDR3: CASSLHPVGGGYEKLFF. The CDR3 DNA sequence: TGTGCCAGCTCCCTCCACCCGGTTGGGGGCGGATATGAAAAACTGTTTTTT.

This clonotype was seen ten or more times. The rearrangement uses TRBV5-1 and TRBJ2-1; TRBD2 aligns across 13 bases. The CDR3 contains 16 residues. Germline CDR1 is SGHRS and CDR2 is YFSETQ. V gave up 4 bases and J gave up 6 bases; unmatched junction bases: 7. CDR3 sequence: CASSATSGGALNEQFF. CDR3 coding DNA: TGCGCCAGCAGCGCAACTAGCGGGGGGGCCCTCAATGAGCAGTTCTTC. Together with reference TRBV5-1 and TRBJ2-1, the CDR3 gives the full variable domain: KAGVTQTPRYLIKTRGQQVTLSCSPISGHRSVSWYQQTPGQGLQFLFEYFSETQRNKGNFPGRFSGRQFSNSRSEMNVSTLELGDSALYLCASSATSGGALNEQFFGPGTRLTVL.

V and J are TRBV7-9 and TRBJ2-1; D is perhaps TRBD1 or TRBD2 (6 bases each). Trimming cost V 5 bases and J 4 bases, with 12 bases left between them. Germline CDR1 is SEHNR and CDR2 is FQNEAQ (reference sequence). The CDR3 is 14 amino acids. CDR3 nucleotides: TGTGCCAGCAGCCGCGGGACACCTTACAATGAGCAGTTCTTC. Translating gives CASSRGTPYNEQFF.

The chain employs TRBV27 and TRBJ1-1; D gene ambiguous. The CDR3 runs 14 residues. From germline, CDR1 is MNHEY and CDR2 SMNVEV (reference sequence). Trimming left V 0 bases short and J 7 bases short, with 12 bases between. CDR3 nucleotides: TGTGCCAGCAGTTTATCTGAGGGATTTGGTGAAGCTTTCTTT. Protein sequence: CASSLSEGFGEAFF.

This clonotype was seen a few times. The chain employs TRBV7-2 and TRBJ2-7; D is unclear. Trimming shortened V by 10 bases and J by 4 bases, and 11 bases separated the two germline ends. This CDR3 contains 11 residues. Germline V gene lookup returns CDR1 SGHTA and CDR2 FQGNSA. Here the CDR3 reads CATRTEYEQYF. As DNA, the CDR3 is TGTGCCACAAGGACCGAGTACGAGCAGTACTTC.

This clonotype was observed many times. The chain is built from TRBV12-3 or TRBV12-4 and TRBJ1-2; 10 bases line up with TRBD1. The CDR3 loop spans 18 amino acids. Trimming took 7 bases from V and 5 from J; bases not matched to a gene: 19. The CDR3 nucleotides are TGTGCCAGCACCGCCGTGGGTGGACAGGGGGTCGCCCTTTATGGCTACACCTTC. Its protein is CASTAVGGQGVALYGYTF.

The chain recombines TRBV20-1 with TRBJ2-7, with D hard to call. V dropped 5 bases and J dropped 0 bases, with 5 bases sitting between them. From germline, CDR1 is DFQATT and CDR2 SNEGSKA (reference sequence). The CDR3 contains 11 residues. CDR3 in DNA: TGCAGTGCTTGGGTCTCCTACGAGCAGTACTTC. Translation gives CSAWVSYEQYF.

The chain recombines TRBV2 with TRBJ2-3; 13 bases are shared with TRBD2. This CDR3 comprises 16 residues. V gave up 6 bases and J gave up 5 bases; unmatched junction bases: 8. The germline gives CDR1 SNHLY, CDR2 FYNNEI. Here the CDR3 reads CASSETSGGPRDTQYF. The CDR3 region has the DNA TGTGCCAGCAGCGAGACTAGCGGGGGGCCCCGAGATACGCAGTATTTT. Drawing the rest from reference TRBV2 and TRBJ2-3, the complete variable domain is EPEVTQTPSHQVTQMGQEVILRCVPISNHLYFYWYRQILGQKVEFLVSFYNNEISEKSEIFDDQFSVERPDGSNFTLKIRSTKLEDSAMYFCASSETSGGPRDTQYFGPGTRLTVL.